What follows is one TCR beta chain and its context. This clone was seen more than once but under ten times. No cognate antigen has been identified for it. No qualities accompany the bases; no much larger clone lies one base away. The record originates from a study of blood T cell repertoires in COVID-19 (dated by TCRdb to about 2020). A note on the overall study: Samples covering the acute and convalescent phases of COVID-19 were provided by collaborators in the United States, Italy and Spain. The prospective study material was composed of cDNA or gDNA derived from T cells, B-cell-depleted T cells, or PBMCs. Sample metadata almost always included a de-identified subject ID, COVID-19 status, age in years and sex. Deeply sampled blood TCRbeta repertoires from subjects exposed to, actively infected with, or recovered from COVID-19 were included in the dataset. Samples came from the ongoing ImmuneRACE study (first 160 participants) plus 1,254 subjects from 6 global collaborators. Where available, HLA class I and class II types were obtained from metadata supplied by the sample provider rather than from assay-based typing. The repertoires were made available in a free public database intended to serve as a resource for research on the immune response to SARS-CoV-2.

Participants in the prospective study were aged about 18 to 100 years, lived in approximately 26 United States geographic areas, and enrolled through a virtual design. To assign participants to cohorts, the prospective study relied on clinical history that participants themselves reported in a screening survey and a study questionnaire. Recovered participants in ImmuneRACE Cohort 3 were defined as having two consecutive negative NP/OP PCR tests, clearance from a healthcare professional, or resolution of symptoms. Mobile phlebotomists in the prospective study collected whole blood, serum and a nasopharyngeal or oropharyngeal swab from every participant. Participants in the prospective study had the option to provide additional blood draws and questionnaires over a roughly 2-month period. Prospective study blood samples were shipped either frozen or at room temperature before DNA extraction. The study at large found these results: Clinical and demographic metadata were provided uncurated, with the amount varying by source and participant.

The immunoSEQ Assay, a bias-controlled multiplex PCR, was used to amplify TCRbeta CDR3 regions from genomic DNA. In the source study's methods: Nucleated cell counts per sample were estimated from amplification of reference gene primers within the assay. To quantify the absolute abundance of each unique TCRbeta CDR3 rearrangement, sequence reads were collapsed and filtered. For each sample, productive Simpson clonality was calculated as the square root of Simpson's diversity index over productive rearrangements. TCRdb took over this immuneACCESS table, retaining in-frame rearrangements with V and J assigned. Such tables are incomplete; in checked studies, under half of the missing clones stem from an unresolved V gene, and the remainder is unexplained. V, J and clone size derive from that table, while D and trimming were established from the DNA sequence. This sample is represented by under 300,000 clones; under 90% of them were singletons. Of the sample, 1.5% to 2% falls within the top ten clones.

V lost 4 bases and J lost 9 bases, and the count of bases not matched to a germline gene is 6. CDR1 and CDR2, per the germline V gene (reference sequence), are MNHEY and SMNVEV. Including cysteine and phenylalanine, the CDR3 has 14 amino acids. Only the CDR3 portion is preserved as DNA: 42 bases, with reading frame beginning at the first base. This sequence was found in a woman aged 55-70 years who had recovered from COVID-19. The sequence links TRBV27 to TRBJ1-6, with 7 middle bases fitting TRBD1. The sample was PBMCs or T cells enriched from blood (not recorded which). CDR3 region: CASSWQGDGSPLHF. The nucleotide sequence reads TGTGCCAGCAGTTGGCAGGGGGATGGTTCACCCCTCCACTTT.